This TCR beta chain was found in a study of blood T cell repertoires in COVID-19. Study background: Samples of COVID-19 (acute and convalescent) were obtained from the United States, Italy and Spain. PBMCs, B-cell-depleted T cells, or T cells provided the cDNA or gDNA that made up the material.

Enrolled during active infection, Seattle patients were then followed longitudinally. The V gene end was trimmed by 4 bases and the J gene end by 5 bases; junction bases not matched to a gene: 10. The CDR3 has 16 amino acids. Germline CDR1 is PRHDT and CDR2 is FYEKMQ (reference sequence). In the authors' workflow: Nucleated cell counts were estimated from reference gene primer amplification. Sequenced by immunoSEQ multiplex PCR; TCRdb stores in-frame clones only, minus some. The DNA was the basis for D and trimming; V, J and clone size are from that table. There are under 200,000 clones in the sample; approximately 90% occur only once, and roughly 5% lies in the top ten.

This chain connects TRBV13 to TRBJ2-2; the match to TRBD2 covers 7 bases. The sequencing sample was made of peripheral blood. The sequence was collected from a man aged 18 to 30 with COVID-19, enrolled during active disease. The CDR3 DNA reads as TGTGCCAGCAGCTCTCGGGCGGGAGTAGGAACCGGGGAGCTGTTTTTT. Encoded protein: CASSSRAGVGTGELFF.